The clone carrying this T cell receptor beta chain was recorded at least ten times. The record originates from a study of human T cells and chemical hapten exposure. TCRdb ran MiXCR on the RACE reads and lists one entry per CDR3 protein. The sample consists of around 27,000 distinct CDR3 sequences, about 5.6% of them appearing once. Time point of the sample: patch test 3, about 24 weeks after DPC sensitization. The treatment: therapeutic diphenylcyclopropenone sensitization with weekly scalp DPC. Germline V CDR1 and CDR2: MNHEY, SVGEGT. Trimming removed 2 bases from V and 0 bases from J, with 11 bases in between. This CDR3 region has 17 residues.

The sequences come from whole blood, collected in connection with sensitization to the hapten diphenylcyclopropenone (DPC). The TCR originated in a man in his thirties or forties with alopecia areata. Some clones in this sample may be carry-over from other donors' samples. This sequence joins TRBV6-2 or TRBV6-3 and TRBJ2-6; D is uncertain. The CDR3 nucleotides are TGTGCCAGCAGTTACATTGGCATATTCTCTGGGGCCAACGTCCTGACTTTC. This encodes CASSYIGIFSGANVLTF.